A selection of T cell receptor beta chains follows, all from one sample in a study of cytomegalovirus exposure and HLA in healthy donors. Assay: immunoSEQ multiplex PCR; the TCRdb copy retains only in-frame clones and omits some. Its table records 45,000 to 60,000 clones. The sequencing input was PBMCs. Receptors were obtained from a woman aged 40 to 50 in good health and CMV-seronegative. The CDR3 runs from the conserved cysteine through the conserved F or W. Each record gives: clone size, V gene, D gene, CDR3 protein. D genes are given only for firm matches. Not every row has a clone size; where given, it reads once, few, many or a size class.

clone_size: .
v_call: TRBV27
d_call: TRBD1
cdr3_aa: CASSPGGRSYEQYF

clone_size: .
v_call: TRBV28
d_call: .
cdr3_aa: CASSLFGGTNEKLFF

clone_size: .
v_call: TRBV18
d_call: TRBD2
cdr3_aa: CASSPLTSGLQETQYF

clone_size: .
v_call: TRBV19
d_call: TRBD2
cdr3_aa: CASSETSGSPGELFF

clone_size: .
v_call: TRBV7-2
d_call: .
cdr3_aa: CASSLDPGAGDYEQYF

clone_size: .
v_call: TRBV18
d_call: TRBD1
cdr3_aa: CASSPRTGGDSVYGYTF

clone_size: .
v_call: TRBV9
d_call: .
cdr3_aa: CASSVEGDRVQYF

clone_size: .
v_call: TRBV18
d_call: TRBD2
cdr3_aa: CASSPGTSGRGEQYF

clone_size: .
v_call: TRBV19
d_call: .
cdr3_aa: CASSKGRGNTEAFF

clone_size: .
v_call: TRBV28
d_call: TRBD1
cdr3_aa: CASSSGTGILYEQYF

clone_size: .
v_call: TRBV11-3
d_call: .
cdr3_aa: CASSSGEEQYF

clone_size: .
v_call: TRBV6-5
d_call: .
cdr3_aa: CASSYSLKGAFGYTF

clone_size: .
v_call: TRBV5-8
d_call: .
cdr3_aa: CASSLSGLSGEKLFF

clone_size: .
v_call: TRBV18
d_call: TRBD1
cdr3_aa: CASSPGRQGATEAFF

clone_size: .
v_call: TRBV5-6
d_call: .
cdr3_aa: CASSPYLTGFTEAFF

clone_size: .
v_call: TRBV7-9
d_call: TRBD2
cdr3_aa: CAITGREAYEQYF

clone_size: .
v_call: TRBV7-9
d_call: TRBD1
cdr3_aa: CASNRGNNEKLFF

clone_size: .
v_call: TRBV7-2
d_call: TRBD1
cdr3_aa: CASSPRDRFQETQYF

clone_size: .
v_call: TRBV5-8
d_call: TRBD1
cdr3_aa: CASSWDRDYRVSEQYF

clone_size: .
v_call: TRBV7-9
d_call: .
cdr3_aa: CASSFTEETQYF

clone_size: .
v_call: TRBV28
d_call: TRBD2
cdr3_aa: CATNPAAGGNYEQYF

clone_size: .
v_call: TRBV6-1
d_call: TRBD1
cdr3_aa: CASSEAWDRGPYEQYF

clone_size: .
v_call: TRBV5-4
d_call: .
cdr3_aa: CASSTAGDTEDFF

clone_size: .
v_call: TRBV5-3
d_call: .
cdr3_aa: CARSLTDAWRGYTF

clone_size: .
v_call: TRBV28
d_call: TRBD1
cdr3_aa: CASSLEGAGEEKLFF

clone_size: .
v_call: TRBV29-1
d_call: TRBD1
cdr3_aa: CSVEDLTGEYGYTF

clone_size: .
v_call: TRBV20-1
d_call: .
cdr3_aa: CSASGADTQYF

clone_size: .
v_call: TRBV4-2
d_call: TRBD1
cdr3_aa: CASRTGVTTEAFF

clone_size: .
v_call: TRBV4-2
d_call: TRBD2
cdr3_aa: CASSQVAGGNTGELFF

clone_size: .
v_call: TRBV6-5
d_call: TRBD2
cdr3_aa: CASSYSYASGDFYF

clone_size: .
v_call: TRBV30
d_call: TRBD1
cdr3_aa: CAWNGQGLGQPQHF

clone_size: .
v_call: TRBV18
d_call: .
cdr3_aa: CASSPTTGNTEAFF

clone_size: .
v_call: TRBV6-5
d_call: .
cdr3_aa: CASSLRGNSPLHF

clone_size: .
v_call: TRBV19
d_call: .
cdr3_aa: CASSVGATSTEAFF

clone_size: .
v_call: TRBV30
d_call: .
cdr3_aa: CAWSSGSGNTIYF

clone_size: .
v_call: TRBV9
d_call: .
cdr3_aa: CASSPQPQGHEQYF

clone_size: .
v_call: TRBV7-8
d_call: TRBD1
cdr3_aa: CASSQVVTGVNGYTF

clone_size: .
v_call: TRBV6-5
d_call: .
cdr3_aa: CASRNSLIQETQYF

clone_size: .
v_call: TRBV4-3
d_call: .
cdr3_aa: CASSQDRGGYEQYF

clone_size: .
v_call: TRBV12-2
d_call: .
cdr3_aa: CASRPGASGNYEQYF

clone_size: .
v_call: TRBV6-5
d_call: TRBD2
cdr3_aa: CASTPPGGGYNEQFF

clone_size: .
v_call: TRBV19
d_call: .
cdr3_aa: CASSIEGARTNSPLHF

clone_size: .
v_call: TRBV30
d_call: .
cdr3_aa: CAWSVGGKVTEAFF

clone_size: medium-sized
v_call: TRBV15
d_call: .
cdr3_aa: CATSRERTSEGLSLSGNTIYF